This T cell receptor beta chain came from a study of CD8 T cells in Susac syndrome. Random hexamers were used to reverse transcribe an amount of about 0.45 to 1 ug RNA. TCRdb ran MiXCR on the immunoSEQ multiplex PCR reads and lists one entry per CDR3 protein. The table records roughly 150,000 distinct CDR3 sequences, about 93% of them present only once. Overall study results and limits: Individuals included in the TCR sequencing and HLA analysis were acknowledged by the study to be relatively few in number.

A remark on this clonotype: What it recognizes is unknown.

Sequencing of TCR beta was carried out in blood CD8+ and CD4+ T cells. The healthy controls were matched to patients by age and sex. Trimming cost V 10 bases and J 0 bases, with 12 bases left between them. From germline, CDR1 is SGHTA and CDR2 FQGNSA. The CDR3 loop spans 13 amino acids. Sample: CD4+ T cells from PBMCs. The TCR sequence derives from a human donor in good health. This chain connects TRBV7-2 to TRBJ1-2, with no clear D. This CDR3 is CAIRTAANYGYTF. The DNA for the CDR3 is TGTGCCATCAGAACGGCGGCTAACTATGGCTACACCTTC.